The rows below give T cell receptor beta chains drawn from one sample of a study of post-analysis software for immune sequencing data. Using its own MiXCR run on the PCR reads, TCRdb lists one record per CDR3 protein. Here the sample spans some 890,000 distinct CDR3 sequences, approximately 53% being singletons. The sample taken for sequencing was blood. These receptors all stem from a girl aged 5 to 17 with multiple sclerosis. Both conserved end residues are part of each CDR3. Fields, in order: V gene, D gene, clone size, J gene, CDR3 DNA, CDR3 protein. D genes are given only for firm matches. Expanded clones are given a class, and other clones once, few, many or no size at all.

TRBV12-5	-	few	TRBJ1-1	TGCGCTAGTGGCCCAGGCGGGGGTGAAGCTTTCTTT	CASGPGGGEAFF
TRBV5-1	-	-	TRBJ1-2	TGCGCCAGCAGCCCCAACCTGGACAGCTATGGCTACACCTTC	CASSPNLDSYGYTF
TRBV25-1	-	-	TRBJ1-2	TGTGCCTCAGCTAACTATGGCTACACCTTC	CASANYGYTF
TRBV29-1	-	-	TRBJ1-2	TGCAGCGTGGCCCGGCGGGGCTCTAACTATGGCTACACCTTC	CSVARRGSNYGYTF
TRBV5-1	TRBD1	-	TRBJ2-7	TGCGCCAGCCGGGACAGGCGGAAGGGGGCCGCCTACGAGCAGTACTTC	CASRDRRKGAAYEQYF
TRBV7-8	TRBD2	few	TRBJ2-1	TGTGCCAGCAGCCCCCGGACTAGCGGGGCCTACAATGAGCAGTTCTTC	CASSPRTSGAYNEQFF
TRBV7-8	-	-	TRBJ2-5	TGTGCCAGCATGGTATTAGAGACCCAGTACTTC	CASMVLETQYF
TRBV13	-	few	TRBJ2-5	TGTGCCAGCAGCTTAGAACAGGCAGAGAGAGAGACCCAGTACTTC	CASSLEQAERETQYF
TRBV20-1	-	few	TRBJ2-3	TGCAGTGCCGGATTCGACGCGAACACAGATACGCAGTATTTT	CSAGFDANTDTQYF
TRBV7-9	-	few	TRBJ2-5	TGTGCCAGCAGCTCGAAAGGCGGGAAAGAGACCCAGTACTTC	CASSSKGGKETQYF
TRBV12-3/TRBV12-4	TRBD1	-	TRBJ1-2	TGTGCCAGCAGTTTCGGGACAGGACTAACTAACTATGGCTACACCTTC	CASSFGTGLTNYGYTF
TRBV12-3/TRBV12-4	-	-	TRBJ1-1	TGTGCCAGCAGTGGGTGGGGGATGAACACTGAAGCTTTCTTT	CASSGWGMNTEAFF
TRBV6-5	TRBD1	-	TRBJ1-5	TGTGCCAGCAGTTACGGACAGGGGGGCGATTATAGCAATCAGCCCCAGCATTTT	CASSYGQGGDYSNQPQHF
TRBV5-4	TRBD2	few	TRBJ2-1	TGTGCCAGCAGCCCCCGACTAGCGGGAGGGCCATACAATGAGCAGTTCTTC	CASSPRLAGGPYNEQFF
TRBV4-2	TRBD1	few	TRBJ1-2	TGTGCCAGCAGCCCAACTCAGACAGGGAGGAACTATGGCTACACCTTC	CASSPTQTGRNYGYTF
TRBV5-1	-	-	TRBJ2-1	TGCGCCAGCAGCTTCGGGCGGGGTCCCAATGAGCAGTTCTTC	CASSFGRGPNEQFF
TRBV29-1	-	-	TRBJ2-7	TGCAGCGTTGTTCTGGTTTCTCTCTCTCGCGAGCAGTACTTC	CSVVLVSLSREQYF
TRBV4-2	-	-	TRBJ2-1	TGTGCCAGCAGCCAAGCGGGGGGCATATGGAATGAGCAGTTCTTC	CASSQAGGIWNEQFF
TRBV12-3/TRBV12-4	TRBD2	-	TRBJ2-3	TGTGCCAGCAGAATAGCGGGGGCGCGCACAGATACGCAGTATTTT	CASRIAGARTDTQYF
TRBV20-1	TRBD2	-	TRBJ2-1	TGCAGTCTAGGGACTACCTCCTACAATGAGCAGTTCTTC	CSLGTTSYNEQFF
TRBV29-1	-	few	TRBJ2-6	TGCAGCGTTGTGGAGGACTCTGGGGCCAACGTCCTGACTTTC	CSVVEDSGANVLTF
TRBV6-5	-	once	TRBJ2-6	TGTGCCAGCAGGGACTCCGGACAGAGCCTCTCTGGGGCCAACGTCCTGACTTTC	CASRDSGQSLSGANVLTF
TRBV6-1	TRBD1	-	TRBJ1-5	TGTGCCAGCACTGACAGGGGAAGTCAGCCCCAGCATTTT	CASTDRGSQPQHF